This entry lists 23 T cell receptor beta chains sequenced from one sample in a study of vaccination effects on CD4 cells after COVID-19. Antigen-specific CD4+ T cells were first expanded with viral peptide pools by the ViraFEST assay and only then sequenced. The culture ran for less than 12 days, and then CD4+ T cells were isolated. Participants were given two doses of BNT162b2 or mRNA-1273 vaccine. No antigen is known for these receptors. Sequencing used immunoSEQ multiplex PCR; TCRdb keeps in-frame clones, though not all of them. Among tens of thousands of clones listed, approximately 68% were seen once. Here the sequenced sample was CD4+ T cells from PBMCs cultured with SARS-CoV-2 spike peptides, taken after COVID-19 vaccination. These receptors originate from a human donor who received a COVID-19 vaccine.

This clone has only a few counts. The chain uses TRBV10-2 and TRBJ1-4; TRBD1 matches at 9 bases. In germline, CDR1 is WSHSY, CDR2 SAAADI. The length of the CDR3 is 16 residues. V was clipped by 7 bases and J by 8 bases; unmatched bases: 14. The CDR3 loop reads CASKGQGTNGGEKLFF. The CDR3, as DNA: TGCGCCAGCAAGGGACAGGGTACCAACGGGGGAGAAAAACTGTTTTTT.

The chain couples TRBV27 to TRBJ2-5; possibly TRBD1 or TRBD2 for D (5 bases each). The V end was cut by 5 bases, the J end by 5 bases, with 21 bases between. Germline V gene sequence: CDR1 MNHEY, CDR2 SMNVEV (reference sequence). This CDR3 comprises 16 residues. The CDR3 nucleotides are TGTGCCAGCAGTCTGTTAAGAGGGACCGCCTGGGAGACCCAGTACTTC. Translating it yields CASSLLRGTAWETQYF.

The V call is TRBV21-1, the J call TRBJ2-3; no DNA check was done on the table's D call, TRBD2. TRBV21-1 is tagged as a pseudogene. CDR3 length: 16 residues. The CDR3 protein is CASSELAGGLGDTQYF. For the CDR3, the DNA is TGTGCCAGCAGCGAACTAGCGGGGGGCCTGGGGGATACGCAGTATTTT.

The chain joins TRBV3-1 (or the pseudogene TRBV3-2) to TRBJ1-5, with D hard to call. The CDR3 sequence is 13 residues long. Germline V gene lookup returns CDR1 LGHDT and CDR2 YNNKEL (reference sequence). The V end lost 4 bases, the J end lost 5 bases, and 9 bases lay between the germline ends. The CDR3 loop is CASSLGRDQPQHF. CDR3 nucleotides: TGTGCCAGCAGCCTGGGGAGAGATCAGCCCCAGCATTTT.

The chain combines TRBV5-8 with TRBJ1-4; 8 positions match TRBD1. The CDR3 runs 13 residues. The ends lost 3 bases at V and 7 bases at J; junction bases unmatched: 2. Germline V gene sequence: CDR1 SGHTS, CDR2 YDEGEE. The CDR3: CASSWTGIEKLFF. The CDR3 DNA sequence: TGTGCCAGCAGCTGGACAGGGATTGAAAAACTGTTTTTT. Based on the CDR3 plus reference TRBV5-8 and TRBJ1-4, the full variable domain is EAGVTQSPTHLIKTRGQQATLRCSPISGHTSVYWYQQALGLGLQFLLWYDEGEERNRGNFPPRFSGRQFPNYSSELNVNALELEDSALYLCASSWTGIEKLFFGSGTQLSVL.

The rearrangement uses TRBV5-5 and TRBJ1-5, with D perhaps TRBD1 (5 bases). Germline V gene sequence: CDR1 SGHKS, CDR2 YYEKEE (reference sequence). V lost 3 bases, J lost 4 bases, and 14 bases lay in between. The CDR3 length is 15 residues. The CDR3 DNA reads TGTGCCAGCAGCTGGGGATCGGGGACTAATCAGCCCCAGCATTTT. Amino acids: CASSWGSGTNQPQHF.

This clone appeared a few times. The V gene is TRBV7-9, the J gene TRBJ1-4, with 8 bases identical to TRBD1. Losses at the gene ends were 0 bases for V and 8 bases for J; bases not matched to a gene: 5. This CDR3 is 15 amino acids long. Germline V gene lookup returns CDR1 SEHNR and CDR2 FQNEAQ (reference sequence). The CDR3 DNA reads as TGTGCCAGCAGCTTAGCAGGTGACAGGGGCGAAAAACTGTTTTTT. It codes for CASSLAGDRGEKLFF.

This clone was counted between two and nine times. The V gene is TRBV14, the J gene TRBJ2-1; D call uncertain. This CDR3 is 17 amino acids long. Trimming removed 1 base at V and 0 bases at J, with 13 bases between. The germline V gene has CDR1 SGHDN and CDR2 FVKESK. The CDR3 coding sequence is TGTGCCAGCAGCCAAGCTAGTCTCCGATCCTCCTACAATGAGCAGTTCTTC. This sequence encodes CASSQASLRSSYNEQFF.

This sequence joins TRBV4-1 and TRBJ1-3; TRBD1 might be the D (5 bases). CDR3 length: 16 amino acids. Germline V lookup: CDR1 MGHRA, CDR2 YSYEKL. V dropped 1 base and J dropped 4 bases, with 14 bases sitting between them. This CDR3 is CASSQGLRGRGNTIYF. The CDR3 DNA reads TGCGCCAGCAGCCAAGGTTTGAGGGGAAGGGGAAACACCATATATTTT.

This chain joins TRBV27 and TRBJ1-6; a possible D gene is TRBD1 (5 bases). The CDR3 loop spans 13 amino acids. Germline values: CDR1 MNHEY, CDR2 SMNVEV (reference sequence). Trimming pared 4 bases from V and 7 bases from J, leaving 8 bases between. The CDR3 spells CASSSRQNSPLHF. The CDR3 region has the DNA TGTGCCAGCAGTTCTCGACAGAATTCACCCCTCCACTTT.

This chain links TRBV5-1 with TRBJ2-1, with D maybe TRBD1 (6 bases). CDR1 is SGHRS and CDR2 is YFSETQ in the germline V gene. V was clipped by 5 bases and J by 6 bases, with 15 bases between them. This CDR3 region has 14 residues. CDR3 bases: TGCGCCAGCAGAGGACAGACCATGGGCAATGAGCAGTTCTTC. Translating it yields CASRGQTMGNEQFF. The entire variable domain, with the rest obtained from reference TRBV5-1 and TRBJ2-1, is as follows: KAGVTQTPRYLIKTRGQQVTLSCSPISGHRSVSWYQQTPGQGLQFLFEYFSETQRNKGNFPGRFSGRQFSNSRSEMNVSTLELGDSALYLCASRGQTMGNEQFFGPGTRLTVL.

CDR3 in amino acids: CASSWVQETQYF. In DNA form, the CDR3 reads TGTGCCAGCTCTTGGGTCCAAGAGACCCAGTACTTC. This chain links TRBV12-3 or TRBV12-4 with TRBJ2-5; no reliable D call. V lost 8 bases to trimming and J lost 1 base, with 8 bases between them. CDR3 size: 12 residues.

The V call is TRBV2, the J call TRBJ1-5; 8 nucleotides align to TRBD1. The CDR3 is 13 amino acids. CDR1 is SNHLY and CDR2 is FYNNEI in the germline V gene. Trimming at V came to 6 bases and at J to 7 bases, leaving 5 bases not matched to a gene. The CDR3 protein is CASRTQGVQPQHF. CDR3 coding DNA: TGTGCCAGCAGGACACAGGGGGTCCAGCCCCAGCATTTT.

The rearrangement uses TRBV7-9 and TRBJ1-1, with 7 bases that match TRBD1. CDR3 length: 16 amino acids. Germline-derived CDR1 and CDR2 are SEHNR and FQNEAQ (reference sequence). V was pared by 5 bases and J by 0 bases, with 9 bases of the junction left unmatched. The DNA of the CDR3 is TGTGCCAGCAGCCAACGCAGACAGGGCATGAACACTGAAGCTTTCTTT. Translation gives CASSQRRQGMNTEAFF.

The CDR3 sequence is CASSLASSGDYEQYF. CDR3 bases: TGTGCCAGCAGCTTAGCGTCTAGCGGGGACTACGAGCAGTACTTC. This chain links TRBV7-9 with TRBJ2-7, with 9 positions matching TRBD2. Germline loops: CDR1 SEHNR, CDR2 FQNEAQ (reference sequence). The length of the CDR3 is 15 residues. Unmatched junction bases numbered 3, after V lost 0 bases and J lost 3 bases. Variable domain in full (rest from reference TRBV7-9 and TRBJ2-7): DTGVSQNPRHKITKRGQNVTFRCDPISEHNRLYWYRQTLGQGPEFLTYFQNEAQLEKSRLLSDRFSAERPKGSFSTLEIQRTEQGDSAMYLCASSLASSGDYEQYFGPGTRLTVT.

This clone turned up a few times. This sequence joins TRBV6-1 and TRBJ2-7, with D uncertain. This CDR3 comprises 12 residues. V lost 2 bases, J lost 1 base, and 3 bases lay in between. Per the germline V gene, CDR1 is MNHNS and CDR2 is SASEGT. The CDR3 loop is CASSENSYEQYF. The CDR3 DNA is TGTGCCAGCAGTGAAAATTCCTACGAGCAGTACTTC.

This clone was counted only a few times. This chain joins TRBV18 and TRBJ1-2, with D possibly being TRBD1 (5 bases). The CDR3 spans 14 residues. Looked up from germline, CDR1 is KGHSH and CDR2 is LQKENI. V was pared by 3 bases and J by 5 bases, with 13 bases between. The CDR3 region is CASSPDEGPYGYTF. CDR3 nucleotides: TGTGCCAGCTCACCGGATGAGGGGCCGTATGGCTACACCTTC.

The chain employs TRBV11-2 and TRBJ2-5; D ambiguous. Germline CDR1 SGHAT, CDR2 FQNNGV. The CDR3 loop spans 11 amino acids. V was shortened by 2 bases and J by 5 bases, with 3 bases between the two germline ends. For the CDR3, the DNA is TGTGCCAGCAGCTTAACCGAGACCCAGTACTTC. It translates to CASSLTETQYF.

CDR3 DNA sequence: TGTGCCAGCAGTGACTTGGCGCCTTTAGCGGGAGAGAGCCAAGAGACCCAGTACTTC. Its protein is CASSDLAPLAGESQETQYF. The chain employs TRBV6-4 and TRBJ2-5; 9 bases are a match to TRBD2. Germline trimming cut 1 base from V and 1 base from J; bases unmatched to any gene: 13. CDR1 and CDR2 from the germline V gene are MRHNA and SNTAGT. The CDR3 has 19 residues.

Only one count was recorded for this clone. The gene calls are TRBV18 and TRBJ2-1; perhaps D is TRBD1 or TRBD2 (5 bases each). The CDR3 contains 13 residues. The V end lost 4 bases, the J end lost 8 bases, and 12 bases lay between the germline ends. Germline V gene lookup returns CDR1 KGHSH and CDR2 LQKENI. CDR3 protein: CASSRGTNDEQFF. The CDR3 region has the DNA TGTGCCAGCTCACGGGGGACGAACGATGAGCAGTTCTTC.

The V gene is TRBV6-5, the J gene TRBJ1-1; perhaps TRBD1 as D (6 bases). Germline CDR1 MNHEY, CDR2 SVGAGI. V dropped 5 bases and J dropped 2 bases, with 12 bases sitting between them. This CDR3 contains 14 residues. Here the CDR3 reads CASSHGQYNTEAFF. CDR3 nucleotide sequence: TGTGCCAGCAGTCATGGACAGTATAACACTGAAGCTTTCTTT.

The chain links TRBV7-6 to TRBJ2-1; D may be TRBD2 (6 bases). Germline values: CDR1 SGHVS, CDR2 FNYEAQ. This CDR3 comprises 18 residues. The V and J ends lost 2 bases and 7 bases respectively, with 24 bases between them. The CDR3 DNA reads as TGTGCCAGCAGCTTAAGCCTCCGAGGAGGGGTCGGGGATAATGAGCAGTTCTTC. It codes for CASSLSLRGGVGDNEQFF.

The chain uses TRBV3-1 (or the pseudogene TRBV3-2) and TRBJ2-1, with a weak D call TRBD2 (6 bases). This CDR3 contains 16 residues. The germline CDR1 and CDR2 sequences are LGHDT and YNNKEL (reference sequence). V was clipped by 1 base and J by 1 base, with 11 bases between them. The CDR3 DNA is TGTGCCAGCAGCCAAGTGGCAGGGAGGTCCTACAATGAGCAGTTCTTC. As protein: CASSQVAGRSYNEQFF.